This T cell receptor beta chain was found in a study of control samples from healthy donors and cancer patients. The CDR3 has 16 residues. Germline CDR1 is GTSNPN and CDR2 is SVGIG (reference sequence). V was shortened by 3 bases and J by 4 bases, with 19 bases between the two germline ends. Sequenced by immunoSEQ multiplex PCR; TCRdb stores in-frame clones only, minus some. The table records 120,000 or so clones, about 90% of them present only once. Sample: blood. This rearrangement joins TRBV30 to TRBJ1-5; no clear D. This clonotype was obtained from a man in his fifties or sixties in good health. The CDR3 loop reads CAWSLGGSSTNQPQHF. The CDR3 nucleotides are TGTGCCTGGAGCCTTGGTGGATCGTCGACTAATCAGCCCCAGCATTTT. Supplemented by reference TRBV30 and TRBJ1-5, the full variable domain reads SQTIHQWPATLVQPVGSPLSLECTVEGTSNPNLYWYRQAAGRGLQLLFYSVGIGQISSEVPQNLSASRPQDRQFILSSKKLLLSDSGFYLCAWSLGGSSTNQPQHFGDGTRLSIL.